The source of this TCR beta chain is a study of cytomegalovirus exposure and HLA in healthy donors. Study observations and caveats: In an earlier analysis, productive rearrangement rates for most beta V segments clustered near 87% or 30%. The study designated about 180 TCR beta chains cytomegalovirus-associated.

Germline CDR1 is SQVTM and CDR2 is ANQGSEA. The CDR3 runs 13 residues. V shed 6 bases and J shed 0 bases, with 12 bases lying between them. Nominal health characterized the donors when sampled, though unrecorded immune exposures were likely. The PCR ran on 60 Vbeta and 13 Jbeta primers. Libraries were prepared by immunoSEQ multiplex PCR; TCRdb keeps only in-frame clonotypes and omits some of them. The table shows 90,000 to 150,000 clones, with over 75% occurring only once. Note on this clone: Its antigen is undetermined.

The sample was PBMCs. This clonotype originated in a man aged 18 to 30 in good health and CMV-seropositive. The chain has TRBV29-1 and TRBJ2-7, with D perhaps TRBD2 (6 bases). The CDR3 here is CSVAGGPSYEQYF. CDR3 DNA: TGCAGCGTCGCCGGGGGACCCTCCTACGAGCAGTACTTC.